This is a list of T cell receptor beta chains from one sample in a study of blood T cells in healthy people across ages. TCRdb processed the 5' RACE reads anew with MiXCR; each CDR3 protein has one entry. The sample records some 1,800,000 distinct CDR3 sequences, about two fifths being singletons. The sample taken for sequencing was blood. These receptors were collected from a human donor in good health. Both conserved end residues are part of each CDR3. A D gene is named only where the DNA matches it firmly. Size values are once, few and many counts, or a class for expanded clones, and some rows have none.

J	size	D	V	CDR3	DNA
TRBJ2-2	.	TRBD1	TRBV7-9	CASSEDRGTGELFF	TGTGCCAGCAGCGAGGACAGGGGAACCGGGGAGCTGTTTTTT
TRBJ2-1	.	TRBD2	TRBV7-2	CASLPGLAGGEQFF	TGTGCCAGTCTCCCGGGACTAGCGGGCGGTGAGCAGTTCTTC
TRBJ2-3	.	TRBD2	TRBV5-1	CASSLIAGGDTQYF	TGCGCCAGCAGCCTAATAGCGGGGGGTGATACGCAGTATTTT
TRBJ2-1	.	TRBD2	TRBV20-1	CSARKLAGDNEQFF	TGCAGTGCTAGGAAGCTAGCGGGGGACAATGAGCAGTTCTTC
TRBJ2-5	.	.	TRBV10-3	CAISSEVLYQETQYF	TGTGCCATCAGCTCCGAGGTCCTGTACCAAGAGACCCAGTACTTC
TRBJ1-1	few	.	TRBV5-1	CASSLDENTEAFF	TGCGCCAGCAGCTTGGACGAGAACACTGAAGCTTTCTTT
TRBJ1-2	.	.	TRBV5-5	CASSSGDFVGYTF	TGTGCCAGCAGCTCGGGAGATTTTGTTGGCTACACCTTC
TRBJ2-1	.	TRBD2	TRBV20-1	CSARSIGRVDEQFF	TGCAGTGCTAGAAGTATAGGGAGGGTGGATGAGCAGTTCTTC
TRBJ2-1	few	.	TRBV3-1	CASSHRAPNEQFF	TGTGCCAGCAGCCATAGGGCCCCCAATGAGCAGTTCTTC
TRBJ2-3	few	.	TRBV7-8	CASSLVGEGDLVDTQYF	TGTGCCAGCAGCTTAGTAGGCGAGGGGGACCTAGTAGATACGCAGTATTTT
TRBJ1-2	.	.	TRBV14	CASRRTGRGYGYTF	TGTGCCAGCAGACGGACGGGACGGGGCTATGGCTACACCTTC
TRBJ1-2	few	.	TRBV27	CASSSARIDTF	TGTGCCAGCAGTTCAGCCAGAATCGACACCTTC
TRBJ2-1	.	TRBD2	TRBV3-1	CASSRRGGAESYNEQSF	TGTGCCAGCAGCCGACGGGGGGGCGCAGAGTCCTACAATGAGCAGTCCTTC
TRBJ2-7	.	.	TRBV20-1	CSASNVYEQYF	TGCAGTGCTAGTAATGTCTACGAGCAGTACTTC
TRBJ1-2	.	.	TRBV20-1	CSARRTVNGYTF	TGCAGTGCTAGAAGGACGGTTAATGGCTACACCTTC
TRBJ1-4	.	.	TRBV11-3	CASSPWDGREEKLFF	TGTGCCAGCAGCCCCTGGGACGGTCGGGAAGAAAAACTGTTTTTT
TRBJ2-1	few	.	TRBV20-1	CSARDLVEGGNEQFF	TGCAGTGCTAGAGATCTCGTGGAGGGAGGTAATGAGCAGTTCTTC
TRBJ2-5	.	.	TRBV4-3	CASSQAPTSGETQYF	TGCGCCAGCAGCCAAGCTCCCACGTCGGGGGAGACCCAGTACTTC
TRBJ2-1	.	.	TRBV12-5	CASGSIRDTSERYNEQFF	TGTGCTAGTGGTTCGATCCGGGACACGTCGGAGAGGTACAATGAGCAGTTCTTC
TRBJ1-2	.	.	TRBV4-3	CASSQVWGGNYGYTF	TGCGCCAGCAGCCAAGTGTGGGGAGGGAACTATGGCTACACCTTC
TRBJ1-2	.	TRBD1	TRBV5-6	CASSPGGQGYGYTF	TGTGCCAGCAGCCCAGGGGGACAGGGTTATGGCTACACCTTC
TRBJ1-5	.	TRBD1	TRBV24-1	CATSAGTANQPQHF	TGTGCCACCAGTGCGGGGACAGCGAATCAGCCCCAGCATTTT
TRBJ2-4	few	.	TRBV20-1	CSARFAGADIQYF	TGCAGTGCTAGATTTGCGGGGGCTGACATTCAGTACTTC
TRBJ1-5	few	.	TRBV7-3	CASSHYRQGSNQPQHF	TGTGCCAGCAGTCATTATAGGCAGGGCAGCAATCAGCCCCAGCATTTT
TRBJ2-1	few	TRBD2	TRBV7-6	CASSQGLAGEQFF	TGTGCCAGCAGCCAAGGACTAGCGGGGGAACAGTTCTTC
TRBJ1-2	.	TRBD1	TRBV12-3/TRBV12-4	CASSLSPTGFDGYTF	TGTGCCAGCAGTTTATCCCCGACAGGGTTTGATGGCTACACCTTC
TRBJ1-1	.	.	TRBV27	CASSLFGVGGNTEAFF	TGTGCCAGCAGTTTATTTGGGGTAGGGGGGAACACTGAAGCTTTCTTT
TRBJ1-2	.	.	TRBV3-1	CASSQEEDGLYGYTF	TGTGCCAGCAGCCAAGAGGAAGACGGGCTATATGGCTACACCTTC
TRBJ1-4	many	.	TRBV9	CASSVTPGLGSEKLFF	TGTGCCAGCAGCGTCACCCCGGGACTTGGGTCGGAAAAACTGTTTTTT
TRBJ2-3	.	.	TRBV10-3	CAISESGKVSTDTQYF	TGTGCCATCAGTGAGTCGGGGAAGGTTAGCACAGATACGCAGTATTTT
TRBJ2-5	few	.	TRBV25-1	CASIRDWGYQETQYF	TGTGCCAGCATTCGGGATTGGGGATACCAAGAGACCCAGTACTTC
TRBJ1-2	.	.	TRBV6-1	CASSEVEKFSNGYTF	TGTGCCAGCAGTGAAGTAGAGAAGTTCTCTAATGGCTACACCTTC
TRBJ2-5	.	.	TRBV20-1	CSAMRGLQETQYF	TGCAGTGCTATGCGGGGGCTGCAAGAGACCCAGTACTTC
TRBJ1-1	.	TRBD1	TRBV7-2	CASSLARGETEAFF	TGTGCCAGCAGCTTAGCCAGGGGGGAAACTGAAGCTTTCTTT
TRBJ2-2	once	.	TRBV6-5	CASTHKGRANTGELFF	TGTGCCAGCACCCACAAGGGCAGGGCGAACACCGGGGAGCTGTTTTTT
TRBJ2-5	.	TRBD2	TRBV5-1	CASSLGVAGEETQYF	TGCGCCAGCAGCTTGGGGGTAGCGGGGGAAGAGACCCAGTACTTC
TRBJ2-2	.	TRBD1	TRBV25-1	CASSNRLGTGGTGELFF	TGTGCCAGCAGTAACCGGCTTGGGACAGGGGGGACCGGGGAGCTGTTTTTT
TRBJ1-5	.	TRBD1	TRBV4-2	CASSPGQPAPPQHF	TGTGCCAGCAGCCCGGGACAGCCGGCACCCCCCCAGCATTTT
TRBJ2-3	.	TRBD1	TRBV20-1	CSAVGQGGNTDTQYF	TGCAGTGCCGTGGGACAGGGAGGGAACACAGATACGCAGTATTTT
TRBJ2-7	few	TRBD2	TRBV28	CASSSPAGGNSYEQYF	TGTGCCAGCAGTTCACCCGCGGGAGGGAATTCCTACGAGCAGTACTTC